This record covers a single T cell receptor (beta chain). Its target is not known. This sample was included in a study of T cell responses to AZD1222 COVID-19 vaccine. There are 11 residues in the CDR3. Germline V gene lookup returns CDR1 MRHNA and CDR2 SNTAGT. The V end was cut by 7 bases, the J end by 11 bases, with 11 bases between. Regarding the study as a whole: Unmutated variant regions are reportedly the target of nearly half of TCRs that are spike-specific. The span of vaccine-associated CD4 TCRs extended across spike, with dominance at 160-218 and 743-854.

Produced via immunoSEQ multiplex PCR; TCRdb's table is partial and in-frame only. The top ten hold about 15% of the sample, which has approximately 120,000 clones, roughly 84% seen once. The TCR was taken from an adult in good health. The rearrangement joins TRBV6-4 to TRBJ2-2; D uncertain. The material sequenced was peripheral blood, taken on day 0 of AZD1222 vaccination. The CDR3 here is CASNGPLELFF. The CDR3 DNA reads TGTGCCAGCAACGGGCCTTTAGAGCTGTTTTTT.